A selection of T cell receptor beta chains follows, all from one sample in a study of cytomegalovirus exposure and HLA in healthy donors. Assay used: immunoSEQ multiplex PCR; TCRdb lists only in-frame clones, some missing. This sample has fewer than 150,000 clones, with around 84% found just once. Material for sequencing was PBMCs. These receptors were taken from a man between 18 and 35 years old in good health and CMV-seropositive. CDR3s include the opening cysteine and the closing phenylalanine or tryptophan. A D gene is named only where the DNA matches it firmly.

D gene: -; J gene: TRBJ1-1; V gene: TRBV30; CDR3 protein: CAWRGKTENTEAFF
D gene: -; J gene: TRBJ2-5; V gene: TRBV5-6; CDR3 protein: CASSLRTLTVQETQYF
D gene: -; J gene: TRBJ2-1; V gene: TRBV6-4; CDR3 protein: CASSVGQDFNEQFF
D gene: -; J gene: TRBJ1-4; V gene: TRBV7-8; CDR3 protein: CASSTRVDEKLFF
D gene: TRBD1; J gene: TRBJ1-1; V gene: TRBV9; CDR3 protein: CASSVRGLNTEAFF
D gene: TRBD1; J gene: TRBJ2-1; V gene: TRBV7-2; CDR3 protein: CASSLTGGLNNEQFF
D gene: -; J gene: TRBJ2-2; V gene: TRBV19; CDR3 protein: CASSIGYRTNTGELFF
D gene: -; J gene: TRBJ2-1; V gene: TRBV23-1; CDR3 protein: CASSFRGETYNEQFF
D gene: -; J gene: TRBJ1-2; V gene: TRBV5-1; CDR3 protein: CASSLGGQARGYTF
D gene: -; J gene: TRBJ2-7; V gene: TRBV4-1; CDR3 protein: CASSPRGSSSYEQYF
D gene: TRBD1; J gene: TRBJ1-1; V gene: TRBV15; CDR3 protein: CATSTLPQGARAFF
D gene: -; J gene: TRBJ2-1; V gene: TRBV7-8; CDR3 protein: CASSSNYSLRYNEQFF
D gene: -; J gene: TRBJ1-1; V gene: TRBV5-6; CDR3 protein: CASSGETSEAFF
D gene: -; J gene: TRBJ2-1; V gene: TRBV19; CDR3 protein: CASSIMAGSSYNEQFF
D gene: -; J gene: TRBJ1-1; V gene: TRBV10-1; CDR3 protein: CASSEDRPNTEAFF
D gene: TRBD1; J gene: TRBJ1-3; V gene: TRBV7-2; CDR3 protein: CASSLAGQFRSGNTIYF
D gene: TRBD2; J gene: TRBJ2-7; V gene: TRBV5-4; CDR3 protein: CASRPPGGAGEQYF
D gene: TRBD1; J gene: TRBJ1-2; V gene: TRBV6-1; CDR3 protein: CASRGDRGLGYGYTF
D gene: TRBD2; J gene: TRBJ2-2; V gene: TRBV7-3; CDR3 protein: CASSLLPGSTSGSMNTGELFF
D gene: -; J gene: TRBJ2-7; V gene: TRBV10-1; CDR3 protein: CASSEGFGSYDEQYF
D gene: -; J gene: TRBJ2-7; V gene: TRBV19; CDR3 protein: CASSPTQFYEQYF
D gene: -; J gene: TRBJ2-7; V gene: TRBV25-1; CDR3 protein: CASWDKTYEQYF
D gene: -; J gene: TRBJ2-5; V gene: TRBV13; CDR3 protein: CASSSPAGETQYF
D gene: TRBD1; J gene: TRBJ2-2; V gene: TRBV6-6; CDR3 protein: CASRTGTASRTGELFF
D gene: -; J gene: TRBJ2-6; V gene: TRBV27; CDR3 protein: CASKRVAGANVLTF
D gene: TRBD2; J gene: TRBJ2-3; V gene: TRBV7-3; CDR3 protein: CASSLKARTSGIAADTQYF
D gene: -; J gene: TRBJ2-5; V gene: TRBV7-7; CDR3 protein: CASSLDREGLQETQYF
D gene: TRBD2; J gene: TRBJ2-3; V gene: TRBV5-1; CDR3 protein: CASALRGGRAVSSDTQYF
D gene: TRBD1; J gene: TRBJ1-1; V gene: TRBV6-5; CDR3 protein: CASSFRPGTGSTRAFF
D gene: -; J gene: TRBJ2-7; V gene: TRBV9; CDR3 protein: CASSVRSGSSYEQYF
D gene: TRBD1; J gene: TRBJ2-5; V gene: TRBV5-4; CDR3 protein: CASRSQGLGETQYF
D gene: TRBD1; J gene: TRBJ2-7; V gene: TRBV27; CDR3 protein: CASSRQGPITGQYF
D gene: -; J gene: TRBJ1-3; V gene: TRBV10-1; CDR3 protein: CASSGNNGNTIYF